One sample yielded the 23 T cell receptor beta chains listed below, sequenced in a study of relationships among human T cell subsets. Memory T cells were selected with anti-CD45RO beads from the CD45RA-negative fraction. TCR alpha and beta CDR3s were amplified from mRNA by semiquantitative ARM-PCR. Exponential amplification used communal superprimers after tagged nested gene-specific primers in ARM-PCR. TCRdb ran MiXCR on the multiplex PCR reads and lists one entry per CDR3 protein. The sample shows about 9,000 distinct CDR3 sequences, 54% of them seen only once. What was sequenced was memory T cells sorted from blood. These receptors came from a man aged 35 to 55 in good health.

The chain has TRBV20-1 and TRBJ2-3; no clear D gene. The CDR3 has 13 residues. Trimming cost V 3 bases and J 1 base, with 8 bases left between them. The germline gives CDR1 DFQATT, CDR2 SNEGSKA (reference sequence). The CDR3 nucleotides are TGCAGTGCTAGGGTTACGGGCACAGATACGCAGTATTTT. Translated: CSARVTGTDTQYF.

This clonotype was seen only a few times. CDR3 sequence (DNA): TGCAGCGTGCGACAGGGGAACACTGAAGCTTTCTTT. It is translated as CSVRQGNTEAFF. The J gene is TRBJ1-1, the V gene TRBV29-1, with 7 bases that match TRBD1. The CDR3 sequence is 12 residues long. J lost 1 base, V lost 6 bases, and 2 bases had no gene match. Germline V gene sequence: CDR1 SQVTM, CDR2 ANQGSEA.

This clonotype was counted only a few times. V is TRBV12-3 or TRBV12-4 and J is TRBJ2-7, with 8 bases fitting TRBD1. The CDR3 contains 17 residues. J was trimmed by 3 bases and V by 7 bases; bases with no gene match: 17. The CDR3: CASNLKKLGQESYEQYF. In DNA form, the CDR3 reads TGTGCCAGCAACCTTAAAAAATTGGGACAGGAGAGCTACGAGCAGTACTTC.

The J gene is TRBJ1-5, the V gene TRBV12-3 or TRBV12-4, with no clear D. Trimming took 0 bases from V and 0 from J, leaving 6 bases between them. This CDR3 is built from 15 residues. The CDR3 here is CASSLAATSNQPQHF. The CDR3 nucleotides are TGTGCCAGCAGTTTAGCCGCGACTAGCAATCAGCCCCAGCATTTT.

Turning to this clonotype: Compared with germline, one end of the junction differs, possibly owing to a read error. The chain couples TRBV11-2 to TRBJ2-7; D not certain. The CDR3 is 14 amino acids. Germline CDR1 and CDR2: SGHAT and FQNNGV. CDR3 in DNA: TGTGCCAGCAGCTTAGCGACCTCCTCCTACGGGCAGTACTTC. It is translated as CASSLATSSYGQYF.

The chain uses TRBV28 and TRBJ2-7; D is undetermined. V lost 6 bases to trimming and J lost 6 bases, with 9 bases between them. Germline lookup yields CDR1 MDHEN and CDR2 SYDVKM. The CDR3 has 11 amino acids. The CDR3 loop is CASSHRFEQYF. As DNA, the CDR3 is TGTGCCAGCAGCCATCGTTTCGAGCAGTACTTC.

The rearrangement uses TRBV27 and TRBJ2-2; D unclear. V was trimmed by 6 bases and J by 6 bases, leaving 11 bases between them. CDR1 MNHEY and CDR2 SMNVEV come from the germline V gene (reference sequence). The CDR3 is 13 amino acids. The CDR3, as DNA: TGTGCCAGCAGATCTCGTAGGGCCGGGGAGCTGTTTTTT. Protein sequence: CASRSRRAGELFF.

This clonotype was counted only a few times. The chain combines TRBV2 with TRBJ1-5; D possibly corresponds to TRBD1 (6 bases). Germline CDR1 is SNHLY and CDR2 is FYNNEI. The CDR3 sequence is 15 residues long. V lost 8 bases, J lost 4 bases, and 18 bases lay in between. The CDR3 is CASGGHATLNQPQHF. The CDR3 region has the DNA TGTGCCAGCGGGGGGCACGCGACTCTAAATCAGCCCCAGCATTTT.

The V and J genes are TRBV20-1 and TRBJ2-5; D is uncertain. V lost 1 base and J 5 bases, leaving 11 bases between the germline ends. The CDR3 is 13 residues long. The germline V gene encodes CDR1 DFQATT and CDR2 SNEGSKA (reference sequence). The CDR3 nucleotides read TGCAGTGCTAGAGTTGTCTCCGGGGAGACCCAGTACTTC. Amino acid sequence: CSARVVSGETQYF.

This rearrangement joins TRBV24-1 to TRBJ1-2, with TRBD1 as a possible D gene (6 bases). Germline V lookup: CDR1 KGHDR, CDR2 SFDVKD. The CDR3 has 15 amino acids. The germline V and J ends were trimmed by 4 bases and 4 bases, with 15 bases remaining between them. CDR3 in amino acids: CATSDGQPGLYGYTF. The CDR3 DNA reads as TGTGCCACCAGTGACGGACAGCCAGGACTCTATGGCTACACCTTC.

The table lists this clonotype with a count of one. The chain is built from TRBV7-8 and TRBJ2-2; 7 bases agree with TRBD1. The CDR3 totals 13 residues. J gave up 6 bases and V 4 bases, and 2 bases lay outside the gene matches. Per the germline V gene, CDR1 is SGHVS and CDR2 is FQNEAQ. The CDR3 is CASSYQGAGELFF. In nucleotides, the CDR3 is TGTGCCAGCAGCTACCAGGGGGCCGGGGAGCTGTTTTTT.

Comments on this clonotype: One end of the junction does not line up with germline, which may come from a read error. CDR3 sequence reads: CATTDGIAEAFF. The CDR3 DNA reads TGCGCCACCACCGACGGCATCGCTGAAGCTTTCTTT. The rearrangement uses TRBV5-4 and TRBJ1-1; D remains ambiguous. In germline, CDR1 is SGHNT, CDR2 YYREEE (reference sequence). The CDR3 loop spans 12 amino acids. Full variable domain (rest looked up from reference TRBV5-4 and TRBJ1-1): ETGVTQSPTHLIKTRGQQVTLRCSSQSGHNTVSWYQQALGQGPQFIFQYYREEENGRGNFPPRFSGLQFPNYSSELNVNALELDDSALYLCATTDGIAEAFFGQGTRLTVV.

This clonotype has only a few counts. V gene TRBV27 combines with J gene TRBJ2-1, with TRBD2 matching 9 bases. The length of the CDR3 is 15 residues. Germline CDR1 is MNHEY and CDR2 is SMNVEV (reference sequence). V dropped 5 bases and J dropped 5; count of bases not matched to a gene: 7. CDR3 nucleotide sequence: TGTGCCAGCAGTCGCACAGCGGGAGGTAACAATGAGCAGTTCTTC. Translated, it gives CASSRTAGGNNEQFF.

This clonotype has a handful of counts. DNA for the CDR3: TGTGCCAGCAGCTCGGACTATAATTCACCCCTCCACTTT. Its protein is CASSSDYNSPLHF. The chain is built from TRBV11-2 and TRBJ1-6, with D unresolved. Deletions cut 4 bases from V and 3 bases from J, with 4 bases between. The CDR3 totals 13 residues. The V gene's germline CDR1 is SGHAT and CDR2 FQNNGV.

This chain connects TRBV18 to TRBJ2-5, with 8 bases aligning to TRBD2. The CDR3 runs 16 residues. Trimming at V came to 5 bases and at J to 0 bases, leaving 8 bases not matched to a gene. Germline V gene sequence: CDR1 KGHSH, CDR2 LQKENI. CDR3 in DNA: TGTGCCAGCTCAACCCGGGGGGGGCCGTACCAAGAGACCCAGTACTTC. Translating it yields CASSTRGGPYQETQYF. The complete variable domain, with remaining parts taken from reference TRBV18 and TRBJ2-5, reads NAGVMQNPRHLVRRRGQEARLRCSPMKGHSHVYWYRQLPEEGLKFMVYLQKENIIDESGMPKERFSAEFPKEGPSILRIQQVVRGDSAAYFCASSTRGGPYQETQYFGPGTRLLVL.

This sequence joins TRBV11-2 and TRBJ2-5, with 8 bases that match TRBD1. V lost 1 base, J lost 5 bases, and 6 bases stayed unmatched. This CDR3 comprises 15 residues. Germline V gene sequence: CDR1 SGHAT, CDR2 FQNNGV. CDR3 DNA sequence: TGTGCCAGCAGCTTAGGACAGGGGACACGGGAGACCCAGTACTTC. Protein: CASSLGQGTRETQYF. Full variable domain (rest looked up from reference TRBV11-2 and TRBJ2-5): EAGVAQSPRYKIIEKRQSVAFWCNPISGHATLYWYQQILGQGPKLLIQFQNNGVVDDSQLPKDRFSAERLKGVDSTLKIQPAKLEDSAVYLCASSLGQGTRETQYFGPGTRLLVL.

The chain couples TRBV5-1 to TRBJ1-1; no definite D call. V lost 4 bases and J 3 bases, leaving 13 bases between the germline ends. The germline V gene has CDR1 SGHRS and CDR2 YFSETQ. CDR3 length: 14 residues. The CDR3 DNA is TGCGCCAGCAGCGGGTCCTGGCTGGACACTGAAGCTTTCTTT. This gives the protein CASSGSWLDTEAFF.

This chain connects TRBV19 to TRBJ2-6; perhaps D is TRBD1 or TRBD2 (5 bases each). V was pared by 5 bases and J by 2 bases, with 16 bases between. Per germline, CDR1 LNHDA and CDR2 SQIVND (reference sequence). CDR3 length: 17 residues. DNA of the CDR3: TGTGCCAGTAGTCGGGGCTTCCGGGCCCCTGGGGCCAACGTCCTGACTTTC. As protein: CASSRGFRAPGANVLTF.

This clonotype showed up just once. The chain joins TRBV6-5 to TRBJ1-2; D may be TRBD1 (5 bases). The CDR3 consists of 14 residues. Per germline, CDR1 MNHEY and CDR2 SVGAGI. Trimming took 5 bases from V and 4 from J, leaving 14 bases between them. The CDR3: CASSNYRTVYGYTF. The CDR3 DNA is TGTGCCAGCAGTAACTACAGGACCGTCTATGGCTACACCTTC.

V usage is TRBV12-3 or TRBV12-4 and J usage is TRBJ2-7, with 8 bases matching TRBD1. CDR3 length: 14 residues. After removal of 6 bases from V and 1 base from J, the junction contained 5 bases not matched to a gene. CDR3 DNA: TGTGCCAGCAGCTCCGGGACAGGTTCCTACGAGCAGTACTTC. It translates to CASSSGTGSYEQYF.

This chain connects TRBV28 to TRBJ2-1; weak D call: TRBD1 (6 bases). Germline V gives CDR1 MDHEN, CDR2 SYDVKM. Trimming left V 6 bases short and J 4 bases short, with 19 bases between. This CDR3 has 16 amino acids. CDR3 bases: TGTGCCAGCAGCTTAAGGGCAGGGGCCGGATACAATGAGCAGTTCTTC. The encoded protein is CASSLRAGAGYNEQFF.

The chain uses TRBV20-1 and TRBJ2-3; 8 nucleotides align to TRBD2. CDR3 size: 14 residues. Germline V gene sequence: CDR1 DFQATT, CDR2 SNEGSKA (reference sequence). V lost 7 bases, J lost 3 bases, and 9 bases stayed unmatched. The DNA of the CDR3 is TGCAGTGGGAAGCGTAGCGGGGCAACAGATACGCAGTATTTT. This translates into CSGKRSGATDTQYF.

This clonotype has a handful of counts. V is TRBV4-2 and J is TRBJ2-3; 8 bases line up with TRBD2. Germline CDR1 reads LGHNA; CDR2 reads YNFKEQ. This CDR3 spans 15 amino acids. V lost 3 bases to trimming and J lost 2 bases; unmatched junction nucleotides: 4. CDR3 amino acids: CASSQIAGTTDTQYF. The CDR3 coding sequence is TGTGCCAGCAGCCAGATAGCGGGGACCACAGATACGCAGTATTTT.